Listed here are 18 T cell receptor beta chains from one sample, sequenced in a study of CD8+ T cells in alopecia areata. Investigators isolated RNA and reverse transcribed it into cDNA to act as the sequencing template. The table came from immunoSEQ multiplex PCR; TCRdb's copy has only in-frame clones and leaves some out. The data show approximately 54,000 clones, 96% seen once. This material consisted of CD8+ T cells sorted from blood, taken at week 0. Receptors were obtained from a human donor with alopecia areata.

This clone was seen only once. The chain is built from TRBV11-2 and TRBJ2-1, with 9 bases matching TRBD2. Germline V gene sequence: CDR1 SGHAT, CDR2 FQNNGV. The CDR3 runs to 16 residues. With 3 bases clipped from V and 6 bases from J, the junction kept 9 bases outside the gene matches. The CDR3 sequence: CASSFAAGGLTNEQFF. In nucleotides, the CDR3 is TGTGCCAGCAGCTTTGCCGCGGGGGGGCTCACCAATGAGCAGTTCTTC.

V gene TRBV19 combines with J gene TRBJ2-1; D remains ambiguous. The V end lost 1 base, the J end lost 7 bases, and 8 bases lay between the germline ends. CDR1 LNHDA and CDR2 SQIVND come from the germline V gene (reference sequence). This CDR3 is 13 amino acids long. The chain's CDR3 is CASSIVNRNEQFF. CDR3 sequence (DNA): TGTGCCAGTAGTATAGTAAACCGGAATGAGCAGTTCTTC.

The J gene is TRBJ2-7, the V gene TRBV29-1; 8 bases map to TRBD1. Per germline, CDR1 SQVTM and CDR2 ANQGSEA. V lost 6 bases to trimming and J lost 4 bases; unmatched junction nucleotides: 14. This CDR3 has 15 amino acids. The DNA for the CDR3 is TGCAGCGTCCGCGGGACAGGAGCCTTCTTTTACGAGCAGTACTTC. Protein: CSVRGTGAFFYEQYF.

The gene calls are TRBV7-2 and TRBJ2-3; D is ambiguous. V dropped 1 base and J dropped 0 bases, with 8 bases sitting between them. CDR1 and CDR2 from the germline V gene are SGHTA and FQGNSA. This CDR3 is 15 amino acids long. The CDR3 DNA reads TGTGCCAGCAGCTTAGGGGTTACTAGCACAGATACGCAGTATTTT. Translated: CASSLGVTSTDTQYF.

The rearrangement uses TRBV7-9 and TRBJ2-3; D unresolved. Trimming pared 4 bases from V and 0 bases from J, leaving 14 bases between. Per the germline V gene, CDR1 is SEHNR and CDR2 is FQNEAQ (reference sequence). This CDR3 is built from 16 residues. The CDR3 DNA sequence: TGTGCCAGCAGCTACGATATCCGCACTAGCACAGATACGCAGTATTTT. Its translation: CASSYDIRTSTDTQYF.

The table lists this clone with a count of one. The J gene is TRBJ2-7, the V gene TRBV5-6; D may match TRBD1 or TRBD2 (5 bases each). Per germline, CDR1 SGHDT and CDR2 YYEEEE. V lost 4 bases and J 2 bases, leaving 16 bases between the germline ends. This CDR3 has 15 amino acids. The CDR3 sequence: CASSRRPGPTYEQYF. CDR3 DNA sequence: TGTGCCAGCAGCCGGAGACCGGGGCCCACCTACGAGCAGTACTTC. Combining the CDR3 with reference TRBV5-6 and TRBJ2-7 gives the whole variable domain DAGVTQSPTHLIKTRGQQVTLRCSPKSGHDTVSWYQQALGQGPQFIFQYYEEEERQRGNFPDRFSGHQFPNYSSELNVNALLLGDSALYLCASSRRPGPTYEQYFGPGTRLTVT.

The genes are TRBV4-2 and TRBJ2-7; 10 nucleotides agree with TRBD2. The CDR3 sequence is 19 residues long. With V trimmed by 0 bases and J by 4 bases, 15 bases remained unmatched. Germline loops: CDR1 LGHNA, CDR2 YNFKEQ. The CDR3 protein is CASSQEQGGLAGGLYEQYF. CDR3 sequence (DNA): TGTGCCAGCAGCCAAGAGCAAGGAGGGTTAGCGGGGGGATTATACGAGCAGTACTTC.

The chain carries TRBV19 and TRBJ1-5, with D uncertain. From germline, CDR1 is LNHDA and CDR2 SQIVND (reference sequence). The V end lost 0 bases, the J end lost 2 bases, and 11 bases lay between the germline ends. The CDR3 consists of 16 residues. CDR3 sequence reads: CASSIDLGMGNQPQHF. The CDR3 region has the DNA TGTGCCAGTAGTATAGATCTAGGGATGGGCAATCAGCCCCAGCATTTT.

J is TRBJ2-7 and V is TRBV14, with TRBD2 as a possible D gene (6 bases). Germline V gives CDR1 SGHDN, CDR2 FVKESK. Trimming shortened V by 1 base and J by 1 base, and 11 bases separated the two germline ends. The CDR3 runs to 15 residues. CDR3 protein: CASSQVGLASYEQYF. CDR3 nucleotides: TGTGCCAGCAGCCAAGTAGGGCTAGCGTCCTACGAGCAGTACTTC.

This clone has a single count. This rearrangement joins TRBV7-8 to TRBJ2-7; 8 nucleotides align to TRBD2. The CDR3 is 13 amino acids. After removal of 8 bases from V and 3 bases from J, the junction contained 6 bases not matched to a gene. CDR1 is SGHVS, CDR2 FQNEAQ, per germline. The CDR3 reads CASRGGSFYEQYF. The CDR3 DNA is TGTGCCAGCCGGGGGGGGAGCTTCTACGAGCAGTACTTC.

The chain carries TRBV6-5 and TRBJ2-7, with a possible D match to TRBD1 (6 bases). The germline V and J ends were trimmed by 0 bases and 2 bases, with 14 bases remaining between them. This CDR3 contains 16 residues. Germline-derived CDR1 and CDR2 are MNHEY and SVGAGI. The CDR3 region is CASSYSLDRTPYEQYF. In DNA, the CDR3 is TGTGCCAGCAGTTACTCGCTTGACAGGACCCCCTACGAGCAGTACTTC.

The CDR3 reads CASSFGDRGFEDTQYF. The CDR3 DNA follows: TGTGCCAGCAGTTTCGGGGACAGGGGCTTTGAAGATACGCAGTATTTT. V gene TRBV6-5 combines with J gene TRBJ2-3; 10 bases align to TRBD1. There are 16 residues in the CDR3. The germline gives CDR1 MNHEY, CDR2 SVGAGI. Trimming removed 4 bases from V and 5 bases from J; junction bases left unmatched: 9.

CDR3 DNA: TGTGCCAGCAGTGAAGCACAGGGTCTTTGGGACATTCAGTACTTC. Protein product: CASSEAQGLWDIQYF. V is TRBV2 and J is TRBJ2-4; D is possibly TRBD1 (6 bases). V was cut by 0 bases and J by 8 bases, with 14 bases left in between. This CDR3 is 15 amino acids long. Germline V CDR1 and CDR2: SNHLY, FYNNEI.

DNA of the CDR3: TGTGCCAGCGCGGGCACTTTTCAGCCCCAGCATTTT. The encoded protein is CASAGTFQPQHF. This chain connects TRBV2 to TRBJ1-5, with D hard to call. The germline gives CDR1 SNHLY, CDR2 FYNNEI. The V end was cut by 8 bases, the J end by 6 bases, with 11 bases between. The CDR3 is 12 residues long.

The CDR3 protein is CASSFNRGGANVLTF. The CDR3 nucleotides read TGTGCCAGCAGCTTTAACAGGGGTGGGGCCAACGTCCTGACTTTC. The V gene is TRBV5-4, the J gene TRBJ2-6, with 7 nucleotides matching TRBD1. V lost 2 bases, J lost 3 bases, and 2 bases stayed unmatched. Germline CDR1 and CDR2: SGHNT and YYREEE (reference sequence). The CDR3 is 15 residues long.

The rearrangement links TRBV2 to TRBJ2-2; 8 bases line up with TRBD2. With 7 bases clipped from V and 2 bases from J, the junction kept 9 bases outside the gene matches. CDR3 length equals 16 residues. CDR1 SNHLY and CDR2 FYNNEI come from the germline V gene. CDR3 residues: CASTGGANENTGELFF. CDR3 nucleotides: TGTGCCAGCACCGGGGGGGCTAATGAAAACACCGGGGAGCTGTTTTTT.

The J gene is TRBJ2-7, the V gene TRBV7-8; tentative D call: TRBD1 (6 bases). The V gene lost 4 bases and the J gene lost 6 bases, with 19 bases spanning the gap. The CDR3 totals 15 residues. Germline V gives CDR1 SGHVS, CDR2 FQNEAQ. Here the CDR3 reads CASSSWTAEGLEQYF. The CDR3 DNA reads TGTGCCAGCAGCTCGTGGACAGCCGAGGGGCTCGAGCAGTACTTC.

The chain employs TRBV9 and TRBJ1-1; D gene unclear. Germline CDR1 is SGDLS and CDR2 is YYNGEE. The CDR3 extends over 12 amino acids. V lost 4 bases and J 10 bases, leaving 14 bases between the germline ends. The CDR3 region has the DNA TGTGCCAGCAGCAGAGGTCCCCGGGGAGCTTTCTTT. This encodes CASSRGPRGAFF.